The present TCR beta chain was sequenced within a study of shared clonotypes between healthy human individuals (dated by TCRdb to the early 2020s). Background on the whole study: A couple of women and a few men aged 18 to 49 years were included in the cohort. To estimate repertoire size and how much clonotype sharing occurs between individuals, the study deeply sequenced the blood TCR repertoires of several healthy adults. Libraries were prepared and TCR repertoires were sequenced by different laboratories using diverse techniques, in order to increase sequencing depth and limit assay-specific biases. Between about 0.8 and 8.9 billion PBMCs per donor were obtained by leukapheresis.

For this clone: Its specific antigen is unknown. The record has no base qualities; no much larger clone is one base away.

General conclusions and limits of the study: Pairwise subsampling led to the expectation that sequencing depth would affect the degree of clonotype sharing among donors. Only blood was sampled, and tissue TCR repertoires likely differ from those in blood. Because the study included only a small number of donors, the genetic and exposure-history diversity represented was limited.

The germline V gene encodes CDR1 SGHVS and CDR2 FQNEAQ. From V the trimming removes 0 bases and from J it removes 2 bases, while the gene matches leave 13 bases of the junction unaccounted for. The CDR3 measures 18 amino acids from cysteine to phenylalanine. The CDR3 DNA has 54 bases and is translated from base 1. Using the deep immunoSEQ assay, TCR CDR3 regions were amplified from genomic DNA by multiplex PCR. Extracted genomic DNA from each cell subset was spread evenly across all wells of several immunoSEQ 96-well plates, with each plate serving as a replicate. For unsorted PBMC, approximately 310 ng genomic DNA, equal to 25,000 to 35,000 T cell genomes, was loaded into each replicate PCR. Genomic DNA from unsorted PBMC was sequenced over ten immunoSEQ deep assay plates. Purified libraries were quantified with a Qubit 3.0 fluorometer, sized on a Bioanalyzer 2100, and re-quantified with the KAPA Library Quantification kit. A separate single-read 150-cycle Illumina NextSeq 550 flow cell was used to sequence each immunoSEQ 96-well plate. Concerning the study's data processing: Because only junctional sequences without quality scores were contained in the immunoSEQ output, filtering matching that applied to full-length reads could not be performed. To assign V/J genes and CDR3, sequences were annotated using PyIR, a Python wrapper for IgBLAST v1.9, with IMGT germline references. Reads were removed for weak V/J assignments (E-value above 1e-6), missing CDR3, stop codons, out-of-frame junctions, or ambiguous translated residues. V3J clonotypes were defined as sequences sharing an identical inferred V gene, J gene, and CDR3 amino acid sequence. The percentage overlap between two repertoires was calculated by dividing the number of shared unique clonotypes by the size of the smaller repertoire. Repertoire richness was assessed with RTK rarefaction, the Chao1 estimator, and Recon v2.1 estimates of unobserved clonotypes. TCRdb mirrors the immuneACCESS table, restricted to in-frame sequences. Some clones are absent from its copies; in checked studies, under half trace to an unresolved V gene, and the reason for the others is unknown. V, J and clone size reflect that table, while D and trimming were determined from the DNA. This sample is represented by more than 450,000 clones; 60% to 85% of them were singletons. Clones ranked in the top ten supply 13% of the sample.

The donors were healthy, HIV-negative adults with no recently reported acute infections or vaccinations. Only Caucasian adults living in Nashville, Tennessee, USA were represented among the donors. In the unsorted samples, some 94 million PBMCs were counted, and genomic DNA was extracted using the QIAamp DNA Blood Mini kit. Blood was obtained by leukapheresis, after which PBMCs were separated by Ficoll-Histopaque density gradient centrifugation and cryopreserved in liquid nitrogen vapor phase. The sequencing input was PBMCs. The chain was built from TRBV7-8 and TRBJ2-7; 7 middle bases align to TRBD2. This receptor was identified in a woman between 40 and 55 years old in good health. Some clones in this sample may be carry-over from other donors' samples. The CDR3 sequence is CASSLAYGEGKQTYEQYF. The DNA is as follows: TGTGCCAGCAGCTTAGCCTATGGGGAGGGGAAACAAACCTACGAGCAGTACTTC.